What follows are 26 T cell receptor beta chains derived from one specimen sequenced in a study of T-cell memory formation after mild COVID-19. Each CDR3 protein is one row after TCRdb ran MiXCR on the 5' RACE reads. The sample consists of about 290,000 distinct CDR3 sequences, more than 15% of them appearing once. Input material: PBMCs or a T cell subset sorted from them (not recorded which). These receptors all come from a man younger than 35 who had mild COVID-19 (a few samples of this study predate the infection). Cell type and time point are not known.

This rearrangement joins TRBV5-1 to TRBJ2-2; 7 bases are shared with TRBD2. The J segment lost 5 bases and the V segment lost 5 bases, leaving 6 bases of the junction unmatched. The CDR3 length is 14 residues. CDR1 is SGHRS and CDR2 is YFSETQ in the germline V gene. CDR3 nucleotides: TGCGCCAGCAGAGGGAGGGGCGATACCGGGGAGCTGTTTTTT. This codes for CASRGRGDTGELFF.

This clonotype was recorded a few times. V is TRBV27 and J is TRBJ2-7; D call uncertain. V was trimmed by 5 bases and J by 6 bases, leaving 17 bases between them. The CDR3 has 14 amino acids. The germline V gene encodes CDR1 MNHEY and CDR2 SMNVEV (reference sequence). CDR3 bases: TGTGCCAGCAGTGATGCCGGGCCCCCGACCGAGCAGTACTTC. It yields the protein CASSDAGPPTEQYF.

A few counts support this clonotype. The V call is TRBV14, the J call TRBJ2-1, with TRBD2 matching over 11 bases. Looked up from germline, CDR1 is SGHDN and CDR2 is FVKESK. The CDR3 loop spans 16 amino acids. Trimming removed 6 bases from V and 8 bases from J; junction bases left unmatched: 12. CDR3 bases: TGTGCCAGCAGGCCACCAACTAGCGGGGGAATTGATGAGCAGTTCTTC. Protein sequence: CASRPPTSGGIDEQFF.

V gene TRBV12-3 or TRBV12-4 combines with J gene TRBJ1-1, with D hard to call. CDR3 length: 11 amino acids. The V end lost 3 bases, the J end lost 8 bases, and 7 bases lay between the germline ends. CDR3 sequence (DNA): TGTGCCAGCAGTTTTGCGGGGGAAGCTTTCTTT. This codes for CASSFAGEAFF.

This clonotype was seen a handful of times. The chain combines TRBV5-4 with TRBJ2-3; tentatively, D is TRBD2 (5 bases). The CDR3 sequence is 16 residues long. Germline V gives CDR1 SGHNT, CDR2 YYREEE (reference sequence). With 0 bases removed from V and 4 bases from J, the gap between germline ends came to 15 bases. The CDR3 loop is CASSLASRASSDTQYF. As DNA, the CDR3 is TGTGCCAGCAGCTTGGCCTCACGGGCTAGCTCAGATACGCAGTATTTT. The full variable domain, in which reference TRBV5-4 and TRBJ2-3 provide the parts outside the CDR3, is ETGVTQSPTHLIKTRGQQVTLRCSSQSGHNTVSWYQQALGQGPQFIFQYYREEENGRGNFPPRFSGLQFPNYSSELNVNALELDDSALYLCASSLASRASSDTQYFGPGTRLTVL.

This clonotype was seen a handful of times. The chain recombines TRBV4-3 with TRBJ1-2, with 7 bases identical to TRBD1. The CDR3 is made up of 17 amino acids. J gave up 2 bases and V 4 bases, and 13 bases lay outside the gene matches. In germline, CDR1 is LGHNA, CDR2 YSLEER. The CDR3 protein is CASSRQPRDSDNYGYTF. As DNA, the CDR3 is TGCGCCAGCAGCCGGCAACCCCGGGACAGCGACAACTATGGCTACACCTTC.

This clonotype was recorded a few times. The rearrangement joins TRBV20-1 to TRBJ2-3; D not certain. Germline CDR1 DFQATT, CDR2 SNEGSKA (reference sequence). CDR3 length: 13 residues. The V end was cut by 4 bases, the J end by 6 bases, with 14 bases between. In DNA form, the CDR3 reads TGCAGTGCTAAACGAGGCAGAAGGGATACGCAGTATTTT. Residues: CSAKRGRRDTQYF.

This chain joins TRBV29-1 and TRBJ2-1; a weak D match, TRBD1 (6 bases). Germline loops: CDR1 SQVTM, CDR2 ANQGSEA. CDR3 length: 14 amino acids. Trimming pared 6 bases from V and 1 base from J, leaving 13 bases between. This CDR3 reads CSVRQASSYNEQFF. In nucleotides, the CDR3 is TGCAGCGTGAGACAGGCATCTTCCTACAATGAGCAGTTCTTC.

In its sample, this clonotype was seen a few times. The chain combines TRBV4-1 with TRBJ2-1; a possible D gene is TRBD2 (6 bases). Trimming cost V 0 bases and J 9 bases, with 12 bases left between them. Germline V gives CDR1 MGHRA, CDR2 YSYEKL. This CDR3 comprises 14 residues. The DNA of the CDR3 is TGCGCCAGCAGCCAAGATGGGGAGGAAAGTGAGCAGTTCTTC. Translated, it gives CASSQDGEESEQFF.

This CDR3 is CASSPTNEKLFF. DNA for the CDR3: TGTGCCAGCAGCCCAACTAATGAAAAACTGTTTTTT. The genes are TRBV7-2 and TRBJ1-4; D gene uncertain. CDR3 size: 12 residues. Per the germline V gene, CDR1 is SGHTA and CDR2 is FQGNSA. V gave up 5 bases and J gave up 0 bases, with 1 base separating them. Complete variable domain (other parts from reference TRBV7-2 and TRBJ1-4): GAGVSQSPSNKVTEKGKDVELRCDPISGHTALYWYRQSLGQGLEFLIYFQGNSAPDKSGLPSDRFSAERTGGSVSTLTIQRTQQEDSAVYLCASSPTNEKLFFGSGTQLSVL.

The chain is built from TRBV20-1 and TRBJ2-5; the match to TRBD2 covers 14 bases. The CDR3 covers 13 residues. J gave up 7 bases and V 6 bases, and 4 bases lay outside the gene matches. From germline, CDR1 is DFQATT and CDR2 SNEGSKA (reference sequence). CDR3 residues: CSAETSGRGTQYF. The CDR3 region has the DNA TGCAGTGCCGAGACTAGCGGGAGGGGGACCCAGTACTTC.

The CDR3 nucleotides read TGTGCCAGCAGTGTCAGGGTCGGGAACACTGAAGCTTTCTTT. Translating gives CASSVRVGNTEAFF. V usage is TRBV6-2 or TRBV6-3 and J usage is TRBJ1-1, with TRBD1 as a possible D gene (5 bases). The ends were cut back, 5 bases at V and 1 base at J, with 11 bases in the middle. In germline, CDR1 is MNHEY, CDR2 SVGEGT. This CDR3 contains 14 residues.

This clonotype has only a few counts. The chain joins TRBV9 to TRBJ1-1; D uncertain. Deletions cut 3 bases from V and 3 bases from J, with 18 bases between. CDR3 length: 16 residues. The germline V gene encodes CDR1 SGDLS and CDR2 YYNGEE. The CDR3 region is CASSAQPGGFDTEAFF. DNA of the CDR3: TGTGCCAGCAGCGCGCAACCGGGAGGGTTCGACACTGAAGCTTTCTTT.

The chain employs TRBV9 and TRBJ1-2; D ambiguous. Looked up from germline, CDR1 is SGDLS and CDR2 is YYNGEE. V lost 4 bases and J 4 bases, leaving 17 bases between the germline ends. There are 15 residues in the CDR3. This chain's CDR3 is CASSTRGGSTYGYTF. CDR3 nucleotides: TGTGCCAGCAGCACCCGAGGAGGGTCTACCTATGGCTACACCTTC.

In this sample, this clonotype turned up a few times. The J gene is TRBJ2-7, the V gene TRBV7-9; no firm D call. Germline CDR1 is SEHNR and CDR2 is FQNEAQ (reference sequence). This CDR3 spans 13 amino acids. Trimming took 4 bases from V and 5 from J, leaving 12 bases between them. The CDR3 DNA follows: TGTGCCAGCAGCTCCCCGTTTGGCGACGAGCAGTACTTC. This gives the protein CASSSPFGDEQYF.

This clonotype has only a few counts. The chain combines TRBV9 with TRBJ2-5; tentatively, D is TRBD2 (6 bases). V was cut by 0 bases and J by 5 bases, with 11 bases left in between. Germline loops: CDR1 SGDLS, CDR2 YYNGEE. The CDR3 consists of 14 residues. The CDR3, as DNA: TGTGCCAGCAGCGTAGCTCCGGGACTGGAGACCCAGTACTTC. Translating it yields CASSVAPGLETQYF.

This clonotype was seen repeatedly, ten times or more. The chain uses TRBV7-2 and TRBJ2-7; D is uncertain. This CDR3 spans 15 amino acids. Trimming stripped 1 base from V and 0 bases from J, with 10 bases between. Germline loops: CDR1 SGHTA, CDR2 FQGNSA. The CDR3 region has the DNA TGTGCCAGCAGCTTAGTGCAGCTAAGCTCCTACGAGCAGTACTTC. This encodes CASSLVQLSSYEQYF.

The table lists this clonotype with a few counts. DNA for the CDR3: TGTGCCAGCAGGGTTGAGGTGGCTTACGAGCAGTACTTC. Its translation is CASRVEVAYEQYF. The V and J genes are TRBV6-1 and TRBJ2-7, with unresolved D. CDR1 is MNHNS, CDR2 SASEGT, per germline. The CDR3 contains 13 residues. With 6 bases removed from V and 4 bases from J, the gap between germline ends came to 13 bases.

The V and J genes are TRBV6-4 and TRBJ2-3, with 8 positions matching TRBD2. V gave up 5 bases and J gave up 9 bases; unmatched junction bases: 10. There are 14 residues in the CDR3. Germline values: CDR1 MRHNA, CDR2 SNTAGT. CDR3 sequence: CASSSGPGGGTQYF. Here the CDR3 DNA reads TGTGCCAGCAGTTCAGGGCCCGGCGGGGGGACGCAGTATTTT.

The rearrangement joins TRBV2 to TRBJ1-2, with 9 bases identical to TRBD1. In germline, CDR1 is SNHLY, CDR2 FYNNEI. Trimming removed 5 bases from V and 7 bases from J; junction bases left unmatched: 5. The CDR3 loop spans 13 amino acids. The CDR3 loop is CASSKEGQGGYTF. In DNA form, the CDR3 reads TGTGCCAGCAGTAAGGAGGGACAGGGTGGCTACACCTTC.

This clonotype appeared a few times. The rearrangement links TRBV5-4 to TRBJ2-5; 11 bases match TRBD1. Germline values: CDR1 SGHNT, CDR2 YYREEE (reference sequence). The CDR3 length is 14 residues. V lost 3 bases and J lost 2; bases outside the gene matches: 0. The CDR3 protein is CASSWDRGQETQYF. The CDR3 bases are TGTGCCAGCAGCTGGGACAGGGGGCAAGAGACCCAGTACTTC.

V is TRBV15 and J is TRBJ2-1, with a tentative D call TRBD1 (6 bases). CDR3 size: 16 residues. The germline CDR1 and CDR2 sequences are LNHNV and YYDKDF (reference sequence). V was pared by 0 bases and J by 5 bases, with 14 bases between. The DNA of the CDR3 is TGTGCCACCAGCAGAGATCCAGGGGCTATAGACAATGAGCAGTTCTTC. This translates into CATSRDPGAIDNEQFF.

The V call is TRBV5-5, the J call TRBJ1-2; 7 bases are shared with TRBD1. The germline V gene has CDR1 SGHKS and CDR2 YYEKEE (reference sequence). V was pared by 4 bases and J by 0 bases, with 18 bases of the junction left unmatched. The CDR3 covers 19 residues. In DNA, the CDR3 is TGTGCCAGCAGCCCTTTGGTGGCAGGGGGTCGAGTCACTAACTATGGCTACACCTTC. It encodes CASSPLVAGGRVTNYGYTF.

The chain combines TRBV7-3 with TRBJ2-1; D unresolved. The germline gives CDR1 SGHTA, CDR2 FQGTGA. The CDR3 runs to 14 residues. Trimming cost V 1 base and J 5 bases, with 9 bases left between them. As DNA, the CDR3 is TGTGCCAGCAGCTTAAATGATGGGGACAATGAGCAGTTCTTC. Translated: CASSLNDGDNEQFF.

J is TRBJ2-1 and V is TRBV4-1; D may be TRBD1 (6 bases). CDR3 size: 15 residues. Germline-derived CDR1 and CDR2 are MGHRA and YSYEKL. V dropped 0 bases and J dropped 7 bases, with 13 bases sitting between them. CDR3 protein: CASSQEPGHSNEQFF. The CDR3 DNA reads as TGCGCCAGCAGCCAAGAACCGGGACACTCGAATGAGCAGTTCTTC.

The genes are TRBV20-1 and TRBJ2-1; perhaps TRBD1 as D (6 bases). V was clipped by 0 bases and J by 0 bases, with 12 bases between them. CDR1 is DFQATT and CDR2 is SNEGSKA in the germline V gene (reference sequence). The CDR3 has 16 amino acids. CDR3 bases: TGCAGTGCTAGAGACAGGGGAAAAAGCTCCTACAATGAGCAGTTCTTC. Translated, it gives CSARDRGKSSYNEQFF.